The T cell receptor beta chain described here comes from a study of CD8+ T cells in alopecia areata. The CDR3 runs to 16 residues. Trimming at V came to 3 bases and at J to 0 bases, leaving 2 bases not matched to a gene. Germline V gene lookup returns CDR1 MNHEY and CDR2 SMNVEV (reference sequence). Extraction of RNA preceded its reverse transcription into cDNA, which served as the sequencing template. Here immunoSEQ multiplex PCR was the method, and the copy in TCRdb shows in-frame clones only, minus some. The table includes under 130,000 clones, approximately 52% detected once. Sample: CD4+ T cells sorted from blood. The chain has TRBV27 and TRBJ2-6, with TRBD1 identical over 7 bases. The origin of this receptor is a human donor in good health. CDR3 coding DNA: TGTGCCAGCAGTTTCGGGGACAGCTCTGGGGCCAACGTCCTGACTTTC. Encoded protein: CASSFGDSSGANVLTF.